This TCR beta chain was sequenced for a study of blood T cells in healthy people across ages. Study results and limitations: Relative to aged donors, long-lived donors carried more naive CD4+ cells and displayed higher diversity. CMV status of donors was not determined, possibly confounding expanded clonotype changes. Diversity was estimated from one million T cells, and these estimates were considered underestimates.

This clonotype has only one observation. Its antigen is unknown. Trimming left V 6 bases short and J 10 bases short, with 15 bases between. Germline assignment: CDR1 DFQATT and CDR2 SNEGSKA (reference sequence). This CDR3 contains 11 residues. Alongside a J-beta primer mix, a sample-barcoded 5' primer served in a second PCR lasting about 7 to 11 cycles. TCRdb processed the 5' RACE reads anew with MiXCR; each CDR3 protein has one entry. The data hold 700,000 to 850,000 distinct CDR3 sequences, with about 37% observed a single time. Sequencing was done on a sample of blood. J is TRBJ1-1 and V is TRBV20-1, with D uncertain. This TCR derives from a man aged 18 to 29 in good health. CDR3 sequence: CSAVDWLGAFF. The CDR3 DNA reads as TGCAGTGCCGTAGACTGGCTCGGAGCTTTCTTT.